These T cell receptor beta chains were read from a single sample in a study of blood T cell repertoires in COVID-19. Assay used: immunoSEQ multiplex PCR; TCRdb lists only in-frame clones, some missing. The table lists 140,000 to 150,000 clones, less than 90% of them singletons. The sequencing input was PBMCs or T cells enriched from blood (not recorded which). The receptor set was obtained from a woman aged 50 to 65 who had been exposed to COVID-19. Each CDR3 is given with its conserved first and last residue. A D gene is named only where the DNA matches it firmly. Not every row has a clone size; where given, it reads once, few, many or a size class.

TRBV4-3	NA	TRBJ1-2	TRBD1	TGCGCCAGCAGCCAAGATCCGGGGACAGTCTATGGCTACACCTTC	CASSQDPGTVYGYTF
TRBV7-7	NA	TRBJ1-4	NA	TGTGCTAGCAGCTATGGCCCCGGAGATGAAAAACTGTTTTTT	CASSYGPGDEKLFF
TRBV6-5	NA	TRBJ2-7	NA	TGTGCCAGCAGTTACTCGGCAGGGGTCTCCTACGAGCAGTACTTC	CASSYSAGVSYEQYF
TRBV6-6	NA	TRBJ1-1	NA	TGTGCCAGCAGTTACTCAGGCGACTGGGACACTGAAGCTTTCTTT	CASSYSGDWDTEAFF
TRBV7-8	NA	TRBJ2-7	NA	TGTGCCAGCAGCTTAGGAGGGATGGCCCCCGTTTACGAGCAGTACTTC	CASSLGGMAPVYEQYF
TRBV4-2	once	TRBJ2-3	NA	TGTGCCAGCAGCGTTAGATCCGTACTAGGAAGAATCACAGATACGCAGTATTTT	CASSVRSVLGRITDTQYF
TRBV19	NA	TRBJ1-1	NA	TGTGCCAGTAATCCCCTTCGGGGGGACCGAGCTTTCTTT	CASNPLRGDRAFF
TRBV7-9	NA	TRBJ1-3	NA	TGTGCCAGCAGCTTAGTAAGAGGGGAGGCTGGAAACACCATATATTTT	CASSLVRGEAGNTIYF
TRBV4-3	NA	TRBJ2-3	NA	TGCGCCAGCAGCCAAGATCTGGGTAGCCCAGATACGCAGTATTTT	CASSQDLGSPDTQYF
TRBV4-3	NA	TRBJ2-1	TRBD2	TGCGCCAGCAGCCAAGAGGGCGGGAGGGGATACAATGAGCAGTTCTTC	CASSQEGGRGYNEQFF
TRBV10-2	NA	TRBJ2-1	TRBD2	TGCGCCAGCAGATCTAGCGGATCTTCCTACAATGAGCAGTTCTTC	CASRSSGSSYNEQFF
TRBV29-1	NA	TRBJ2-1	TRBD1	TGCAGCGTTGAGAGTGGGACAGGAAGCAGCAATGAGCAGTTCTTC	CSVESGTGSSNEQFF
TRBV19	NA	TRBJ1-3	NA	TGTGCCAGTAGTAGCGAAAGAGGGGGAACCATATATTTT	CASSSERGGTIYF
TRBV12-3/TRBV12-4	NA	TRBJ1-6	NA	TGTGCCAGCCAAACTCAGGAATCTTCACCCCTCCACTTT	CASQTQESSPLHF
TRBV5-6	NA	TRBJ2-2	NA	TGTGCCAGCAGCTTGGTACTCCATTCCACCGGGGAGCTGTTTTTT	CASSLVLHSTGELFF
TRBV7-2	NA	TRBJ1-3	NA	TGTGCCAGCAGCTTAGCTCAGGTTACAGGAAACACCATATATTTT	CASSLAQVTGNTIYF
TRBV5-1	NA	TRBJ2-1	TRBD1	TGCGCCAGCAGTATAAAGGGACAGGGGGCCGTTGAGCAGTTCTTC	CASSIKGQGAVEQFF
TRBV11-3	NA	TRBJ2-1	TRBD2	TGTGCCAGCAGCTCCTCCGCCGGGACTAGCGGGGGGGCTGAGCAGTTCTTC	CASSSSAGTSGGAEQFF
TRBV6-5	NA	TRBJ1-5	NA	TGTGCCAGCAGGTCGGGAAGGAATAGCAATCAGCCCCAGCATTTT	CASRSGRNSNQPQHF
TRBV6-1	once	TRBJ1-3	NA	TGTGCCAGCAGTGAAGGGGGGGACACCATATATTTT	CASSEGGDTIYF
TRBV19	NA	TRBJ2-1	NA	TGTGCCAGTAGTATTTTGGGGAGCGGCAATGAGCAGTTCTTC	CASSILGSGNEQFF
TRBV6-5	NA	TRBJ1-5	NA	TGTGCCAGCAGTTACTCTGGCAGGAAACGTCAGCCCCAGCATTTT	CASSYSGRKRQPQHF
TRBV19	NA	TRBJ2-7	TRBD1	TGTGCCACCCGGGACAGGTCCTACGAGCAGTACTTC	CATRDRSYEQYF
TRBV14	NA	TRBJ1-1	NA	TGTGCCAGCAGCCACTTTTCTGTTCAGACCAGTGACAGGAACACTGAAGCTTTCTTT	CASSHFSVQTSDRNTEAFF
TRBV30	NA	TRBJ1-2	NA	TGTGCCTGGAGAAAACCGACAATAAACTATGGCTACACCTTC	CAWRKPTINYGYTF
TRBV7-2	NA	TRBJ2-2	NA	TGTGCCAGCAGCTTGGCTAGTGACACCGGGGAGCTGTTTTTT	CASSLASDTGELFF
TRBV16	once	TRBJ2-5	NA	TGTGCCAGCAGCCAATCTCCACTAAAAGAGACCCAGTACTTC	CASSQSPLKETQYF
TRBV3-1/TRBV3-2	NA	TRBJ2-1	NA	TGTGCCAGCAGCAAAGGGCAGGGAAGCTACAATGAGCAGTTCTTC	CASSKGQGSYNEQFF
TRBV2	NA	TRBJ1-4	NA	TGTGCCAGCAGTGAATCCCGAGCGCGGTCCAACGCCGAAAAACTGTTTTTT	CASSESRARSNAEKLFF
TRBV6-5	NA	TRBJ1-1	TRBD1	TGTGCCAGCAGTTGGGACAGGGGGGAGGCTTTCTTT	CASSWDRGEAFF
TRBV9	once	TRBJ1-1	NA	TGTGCCAGCAGCCCTCATAGAGTGTTCCAAACCGGAGCTTTCTTT	CASSPHRVFQTGAFF
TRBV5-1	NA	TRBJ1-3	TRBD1	TGCGCCAGCAGCCTGAGGACAGGGTCTGGAAACACCATATATTTT	CASSLRTGSGNTIYF
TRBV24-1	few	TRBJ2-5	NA	TGTGCCACCAGCCTGGCAGGTGGAGAGACCCAGTACTTC	CATSLAGGETQYF
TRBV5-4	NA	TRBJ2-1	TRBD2	TGTGCCAGCAGCTACGGACTAGCGGGGGGGCCCCGGGTTGGTGAGCAGTTCTTC	CASSYGLAGGPRVGEQFF
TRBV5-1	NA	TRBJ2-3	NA	TGCGCCAGCAGCTTACTAGATACGCAGTATTTT	CASSLLDTQYF
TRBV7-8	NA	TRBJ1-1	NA	TGTGCCAGCAGCTCGTCGATCACTGTGGGAGACACTGAAGCTTTCTTT	CASSSSITVGDTEAFF
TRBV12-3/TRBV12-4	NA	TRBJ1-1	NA	TGTGCCAGCAGTCCAGGGGAAACTGAAGCTTTCTTT	CASSPGETEAFF
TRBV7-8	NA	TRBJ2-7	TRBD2	TGTGCCAGCAGCTCCCTAGCGGGGGGACTCTACGAGCAGTACTTC	CASSSLAGGLYEQYF
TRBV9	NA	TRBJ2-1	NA	TGTGCCAGCAGCGTAGGGTGGGTTGGAGGGGCTGAGCAGTTCTTC	CASSVGWVGGAEQFF
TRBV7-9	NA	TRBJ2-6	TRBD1	TGTGCCAGCAGCTTCACGACAGGGCCTAGCTCTGGGGCCAACGTCCTGACTTTC	CASSFTTGPSSGANVLTF
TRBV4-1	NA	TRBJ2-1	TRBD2	TGCGCCAGCAGCCAAGAGGTCCTCGGGACTAGCGGGACCCCATCCTACAATGAGCAGTTCTTC	CASSQEVLGTSGTPSYNEQFF
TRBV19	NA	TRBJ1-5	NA	TGTGCCAGTAGTATTGTGGCCTTAAATCAGCCCCAGCATTTT	CASSIVALNQPQHF
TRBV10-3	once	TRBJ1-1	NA	TGTGCCATCAGGGGACCGACAGGTCTTGTAACTGAAGCTTTCTTT	CAIRGPTGLVTEAFF
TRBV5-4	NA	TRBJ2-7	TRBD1	TGTGCCAGCAGCTTGAGACAGGGGGCTTCCCACGAGCAGTACTTC	CASSLRQGASHEQYF
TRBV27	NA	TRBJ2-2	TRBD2	TGTGCCAGCAGTTCCTGGTCGGGGGGGCCAACCGGGGAGCTGTTTTTT	CASSSWSGGPTGELFF
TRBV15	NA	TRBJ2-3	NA	TGTGCCACCGGGTCAGGGGCCGGCACAGATACGCAGTATTTT	CATGSGAGTDTQYF